This T cell receptor beta chain emerged from a study of shared clonotypes between healthy human individuals. Study-level background: CD4 naive and memory got three plates each, CD8 naive two, CD8 memory one.

The CDR3 runs 12 residues. Trimming took off 7 bases at V and 13 bases at J, with 17 bases between the two ends. CDR1 is SNHLY, CDR2 FYNNEI, per germline. In the authors' workflow: Junction-only sequences without quality scores were provided by ImmunoSEQ, so filtering was different. Method: immunoSEQ multiplex PCR; TCRdb's copy keeps in-frame clones and lacks some. Clone size and the V and J calls come from that table; the DNA yielded D and trimming. The sample lists around 2,000,000 clones; about 94% were seen once. Positive CCR7 selection of CD45RO-negative cells yielded the naive CD8 cells, and terminally differentiated effector memory CD45RA+ cells were excluded. This clone showed up just once. The target antigen is unknown. Whole-study findings and limits: Collection of samples was limited to blood; tissue repertoires likely differ.

This TCR derives from a man younger than 35 in good health. The material sequenced was naive CD8+ T cells sorted from blood. The chain carries TRBV2 and TRBJ2-1; weak D call: TRBD1 (6 bases). The CDR3 sequence: CASTLGGTDQFF. As DNA, the CDR3 is TGTGCCAGCACCCTAGGGGGTACTGATCAGTTCTTC.